This T cell receptor (beta chain) is from a study of blood T cell repertoires in COVID-19 (dated by TCRdb to 2018 to 2021). General notes on the study: Samples covering the acute and convalescent phases of COVID-19 were provided by collaborators in the United States, Italy and Spain. Subjects who had been exposed to COVID-19, were actively infected with it, or had recovered from it provided the deeply sampled blood TCRbeta repertoires that made up the dataset. Where available, HLA class I and class II types were obtained from metadata supplied by the sample provider rather than from assay-based typing. Samples came from the ongoing ImmuneRACE study (first 160 participants) plus 1,254 subjects from 6 global collaborators. A freely available public database, intended as a resource for researchers studying the immune response to SARS-CoV-2, is where the repertoires were released. The material from the prospective study consisted of cDNA or gDNA derived from T cells, B-cell-depleted T cells, or PBMCs. Sample metadata almost always included a de-identified subject ID, COVID-19 status, age in years and sex. The full study reports these points: The amount of clinical and demographic metadata varied by source and participant and was provided uncurated.

Whole blood was collected in K2EDTA tubes by collaborating institutions according to the institutions' own protocols. For TCRbeta analysis, collaborator samples were shipped as frozen whole blood, as isolated PBMCs, or as DNA extracted from either sample type. The CDR1 and CDR2 encoded by the germline V gene are SGHRS and YFSETQ. V was cut back by 4 bases and J by 3 bases, leaving a gap of 12 bases between them. The cysteine opens and the phenylalanine closes a CDR3 of 14 amino acids. This entry keeps only the CDR3 DNA: 42 bases, framed from base 1. The immunoSEQ Assay, a bias-controlled multiplex PCR, was used to amplify TCRbeta CDR3 regions from genomic DNA. The paper's data handling went like this. The number of nucleated cells in each sample was estimated from the amplification of reference gene primers within the assay. Sequence reads were collapsed and filtered to measure the absolute abundance of every unique TCRbeta CDR3 rearrangement. Productive Simpson clonality was computed per sample as the square root of Simpson's diversity index over productive rearrangements. Entries here come from immuneACCESS through TCRdb and include only in-frame sequences with V and J called. Some clones fail to appear in such tables; in the studies checked, an unresolved V gene covers under half of the shortfall, and the cause of the remainder is unknown. The DNA gave D and trimming, while V, J and clone size come from that table. The sample table records over 200,000 clones; about 88% of these occur just once. Clones ranked in the top ten supply about 1.9% of the sample.

As regards this clone: Its antigen is still unknown. Base qualities were left out, and no much larger clone turns up one base away.

Sequencing used peripheral blood. The V gene is TRBV5-1 and the J gene is TRBJ2-3; the best D guess is TRBD2, with 6 bases matching. The receptor comes from a man in his forties with active or convalescent COVID-19. The CDR3 protein is CASSPDYITDTQYF. In nucleotide form, the sequence is TGCGCCAGCAGCCCGGACTATATAACAGATACGCAGTATTTT.